This T cell receptor beta chain originates from a study of blood T cell repertoires in COVID-19. The wider study: Nucleic acid was either cDNA or gDNA, and it came from T cells, B-cell-depleted T cells, or PBMCs.

The germline CDR1 and CDR2 sequences are SNHLY and FYNNEI. V shed 8 bases and J shed 2 bases, with 22 bases lying between them. This CDR3 contains 16 residues. Sequencing was performed with immunoSEQ multiplex PCR; in TCRdb, only in-frame clones are kept and a portion is missing. In the table there are around 150,000 clones, nearly 80% of which are singletons. The age range of participants was about 18 to 90 years, with residence in about 25 US areas. Participant reports of clinical history set cohort assignment. This clone was found a few times. The source is a woman aged 50 to 60 who had recovered from COVID-19. Sequenced material: PBMCs or T cells enriched from blood (not recorded which). The chain combines TRBV2 with TRBJ2-7, with a possible D match to TRBD1 (6 bases). CDR3 residues: CASGQSGTTTPYEQYF. The CDR3 DNA is TGTGCCAGCGGACAGTCCGGGACAACCACTCCCTACGAGCAGTACTTC.